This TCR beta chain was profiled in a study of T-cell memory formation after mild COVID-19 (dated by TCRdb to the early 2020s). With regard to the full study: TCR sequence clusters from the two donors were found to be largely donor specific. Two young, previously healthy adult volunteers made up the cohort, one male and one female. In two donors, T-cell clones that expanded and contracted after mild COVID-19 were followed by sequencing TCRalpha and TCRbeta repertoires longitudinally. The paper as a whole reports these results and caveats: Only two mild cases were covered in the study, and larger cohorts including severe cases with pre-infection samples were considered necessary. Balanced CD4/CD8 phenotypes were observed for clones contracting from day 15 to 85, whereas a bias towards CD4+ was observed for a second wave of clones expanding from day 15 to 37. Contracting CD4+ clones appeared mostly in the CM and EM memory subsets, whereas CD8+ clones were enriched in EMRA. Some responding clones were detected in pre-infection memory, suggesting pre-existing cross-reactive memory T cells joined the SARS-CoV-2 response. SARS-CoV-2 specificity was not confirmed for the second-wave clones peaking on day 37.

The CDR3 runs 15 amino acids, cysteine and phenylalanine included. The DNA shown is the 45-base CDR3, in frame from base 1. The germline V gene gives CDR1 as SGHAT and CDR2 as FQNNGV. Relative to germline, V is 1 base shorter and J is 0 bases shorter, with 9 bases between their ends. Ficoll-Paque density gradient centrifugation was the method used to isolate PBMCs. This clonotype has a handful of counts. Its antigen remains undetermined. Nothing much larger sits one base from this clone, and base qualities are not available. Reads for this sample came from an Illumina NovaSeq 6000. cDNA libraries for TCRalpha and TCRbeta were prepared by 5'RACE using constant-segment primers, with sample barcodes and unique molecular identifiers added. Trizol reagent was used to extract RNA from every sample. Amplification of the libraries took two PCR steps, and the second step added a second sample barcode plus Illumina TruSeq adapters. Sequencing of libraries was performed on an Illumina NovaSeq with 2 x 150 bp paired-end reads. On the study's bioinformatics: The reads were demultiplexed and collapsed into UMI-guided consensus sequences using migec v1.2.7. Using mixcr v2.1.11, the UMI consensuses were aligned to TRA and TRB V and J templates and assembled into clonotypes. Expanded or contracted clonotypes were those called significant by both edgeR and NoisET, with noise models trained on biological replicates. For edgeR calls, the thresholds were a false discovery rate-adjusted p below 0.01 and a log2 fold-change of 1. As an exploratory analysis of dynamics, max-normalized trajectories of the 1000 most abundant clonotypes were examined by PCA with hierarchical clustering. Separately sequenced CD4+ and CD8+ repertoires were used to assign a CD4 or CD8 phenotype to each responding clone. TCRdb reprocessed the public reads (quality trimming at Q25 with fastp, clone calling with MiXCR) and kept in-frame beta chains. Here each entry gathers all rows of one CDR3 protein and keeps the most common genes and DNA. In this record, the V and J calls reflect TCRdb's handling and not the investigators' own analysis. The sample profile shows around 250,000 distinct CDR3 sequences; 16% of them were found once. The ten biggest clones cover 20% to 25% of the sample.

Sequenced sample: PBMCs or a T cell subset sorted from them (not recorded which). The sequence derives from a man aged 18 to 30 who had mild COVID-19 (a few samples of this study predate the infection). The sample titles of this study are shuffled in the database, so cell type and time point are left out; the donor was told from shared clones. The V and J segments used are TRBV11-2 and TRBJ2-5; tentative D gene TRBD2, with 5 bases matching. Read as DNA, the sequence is TGTGCCAGCAGCTTAGCGGGGTCGTACCAAGAGACCCAGTACTTC. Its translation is CASSLAGSYQETQYF.